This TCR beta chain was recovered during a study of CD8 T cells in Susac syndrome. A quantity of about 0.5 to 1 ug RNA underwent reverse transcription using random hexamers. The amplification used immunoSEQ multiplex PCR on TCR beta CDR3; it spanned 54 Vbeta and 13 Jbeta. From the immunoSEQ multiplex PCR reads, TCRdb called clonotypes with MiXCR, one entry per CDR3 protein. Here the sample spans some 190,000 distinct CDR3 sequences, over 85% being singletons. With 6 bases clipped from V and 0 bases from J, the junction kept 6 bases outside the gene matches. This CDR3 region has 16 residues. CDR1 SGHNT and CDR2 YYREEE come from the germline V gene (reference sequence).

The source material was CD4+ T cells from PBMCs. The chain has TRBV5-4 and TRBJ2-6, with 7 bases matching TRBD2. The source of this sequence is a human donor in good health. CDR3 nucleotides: TGTGCCAGCACCCCGGGAGGTTTCTCTGGGGCCAACGTCCTGACTTTC. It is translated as CASTPGGFSGANVLTF.